The source of this T cell receptor beta chain is a study of T-cell reconstitution after alpha-beta-depleted transplantation in children. Study-wide findings and caveats: Several hundred expanded graft clones reportedly were the source of alpha-beta T cells about two months after transplant. The high TCRbeta diversity at day 60 in some patients came from surviving recipient T cells and thymic progenitors. After one year, T-cell counts and TCRbeta diversity mostly came from new T cells.

Construction of the TCRbeta library involved unique molecular identifiers. One entry per CDR3 protein results from TCRdb running MiXCR on the PCR reads. The data contain 250,000 to 300,000 distinct CDR3 sequences, around 10% of them singletons. This clonotype has a count of ten or more. Its antigen is as yet unknown. The germline V and J ends were trimmed by 0 bases and 2 bases, with 6 bases remaining between them. This CDR3 region has 14 residues. From germline, CDR1 is SGHDT and CDR2 YYEEEE. Here the sequenced sample was PBMCs, taken before TCRalphabeta/CD19-depleted stem cell transplant. The V call is TRBV5-6, the J call TRBJ1-5; perhaps TRBD1 as D (5 bases). This TCR was recovered from a boy younger than two with acute myeloid leukemia, due to receive a stem cell transplant. The CDR3: CASSLARGNQPQHF. For the CDR3, the DNA is TGTGCCAGCAGCTTGGCCAGGGGCAATCAGCCCCAGCATTTT.